The present entry profiles one T cell receptor (beta chain) with its context. Clones were read by immunoSEQ multiplex PCR, and TCRdb kept only the in-frame ones, dropping some. The data show about 330,000 clones, approximately 88% seen once. The CDR3 extends over 15 amino acids. J was trimmed by 1 base and V by 4 bases; bases with no gene match: 7. CDR1 and CDR2 (germline): MNHEY, SVGAGI. These data come from a study of blood T cell repertoires in COVID-19. Study in general: The analysed material was cDNA or gDNA that came from T cells, B-cell-depleted T cells, or PBMCs.

The sample comprised peripheral blood. The sequence came from a man younger than 40 with COVID-19, enrolled during active disease. The chain employs TRBV6-5 and TRBJ2-7, with 7 bases lining up with TRBD2. The CDR3, as DNA: TGTGCCAGCAGTTTCCCGCGGCGGGGGTCCTACGAGCAGTACTTC. This gives the protein CASSFPRRGSYEQYF.